This T cell receptor (beta chain) originates from a study of OX40 agonist ivuxolimab in advanced cancers. The CDR3 sequence is 14 residues long. Germline CDR1 and CDR2: SGHRS and YFSETQ. V lost 3 bases and J lost 4; bases outside the gene matches: 5. Generated by immunoSEQ multiplex PCR, the TCRdb table keeps only in-frame clones and is missing some. Among about 83,000 clones listed, about 81% were seen once. V is TRBV5-1 and J is TRBJ2-5, with 8 bases identical to TRBD1. The sequences come from CD4+ or CD8+ T cells sorted from blood, collected in a trial of the OX40 agonist ivuxolimab. The source is an adult with an advanced solid tumor such as melanoma, head and neck, liver or kidney cancer. The CDR3 loop reads CASSSDRVGETQYF. The CDR3 DNA reads TGCGCCAGCAGCTCGGACAGGGTAGGAGAGACCCAGTACTTC.